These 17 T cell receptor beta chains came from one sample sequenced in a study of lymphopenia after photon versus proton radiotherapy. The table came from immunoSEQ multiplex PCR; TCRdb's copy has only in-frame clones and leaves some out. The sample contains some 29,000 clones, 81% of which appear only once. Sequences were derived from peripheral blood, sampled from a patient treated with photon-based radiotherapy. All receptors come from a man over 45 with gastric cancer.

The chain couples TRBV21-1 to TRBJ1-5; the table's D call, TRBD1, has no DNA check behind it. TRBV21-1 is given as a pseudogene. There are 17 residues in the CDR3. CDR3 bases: TGTGCCAGCAGCACGAGGACAGGGTGGGATAGCAATCAGCCCCAGCATTTT. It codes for CASSTRTGWDSNQPQHF.

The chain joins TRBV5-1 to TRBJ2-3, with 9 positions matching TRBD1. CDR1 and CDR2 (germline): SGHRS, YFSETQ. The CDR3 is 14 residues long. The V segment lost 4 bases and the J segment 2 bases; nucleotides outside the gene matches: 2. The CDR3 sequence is CASSRDRATDTQYF. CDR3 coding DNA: TGCGCCAGCAGCCGGGACAGGGCCACAGATACGCAGTATTTT.

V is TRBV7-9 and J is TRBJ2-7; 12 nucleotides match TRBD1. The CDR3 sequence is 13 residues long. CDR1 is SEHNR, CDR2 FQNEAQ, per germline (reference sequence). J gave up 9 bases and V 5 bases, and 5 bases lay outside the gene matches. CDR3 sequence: CASSAGQGARQYV. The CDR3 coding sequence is TGTGCCAGCAGCGCGGGACAGGGGGCTCGGCAGTACGTC.

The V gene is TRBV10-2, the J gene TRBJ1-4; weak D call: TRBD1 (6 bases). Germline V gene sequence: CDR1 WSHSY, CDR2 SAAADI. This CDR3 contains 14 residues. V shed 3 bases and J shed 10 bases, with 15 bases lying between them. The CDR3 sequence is CASSDPWGGGKLFF. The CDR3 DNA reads TGCGCCAGCAGTGACCCTTGGGGGGGCGGAAAACTGTTTTTT.

DNA for the CDR3: TGTGCCTGGAAAGGGCTAGGATTGAACACTGAAGCTTTCTTT. Its protein is CAWKGLGLNTEAFF. The J gene is TRBJ1-1, the V gene TRBV30; D is unclear. Germline V CDR1 and CDR2: GTSNPN, SVGIG (reference sequence). The V gene lost 4 bases and the J gene lost 0 bases, with 12 bases spanning the gap. The CDR3 spans 14 residues.

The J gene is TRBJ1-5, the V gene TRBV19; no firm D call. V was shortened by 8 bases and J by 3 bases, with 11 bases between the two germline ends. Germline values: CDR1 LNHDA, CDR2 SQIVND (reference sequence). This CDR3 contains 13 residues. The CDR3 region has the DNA TGTGCCAGTTCGTACAGATCCAATCAGCCCCAGCATTTT. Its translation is CASSYRSNQPQHF. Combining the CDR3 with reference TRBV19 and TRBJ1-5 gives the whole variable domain DGGITQSPKYLFRKEGQNVTLSCEQNLNHDAMYWYRQDPGQGLRLIYYSQIVNDFQKGDIAEGYSVSREKKESFPLTVTSAQKNPTAFYLCASSYRSNQPQHFGDGTRLSIL.

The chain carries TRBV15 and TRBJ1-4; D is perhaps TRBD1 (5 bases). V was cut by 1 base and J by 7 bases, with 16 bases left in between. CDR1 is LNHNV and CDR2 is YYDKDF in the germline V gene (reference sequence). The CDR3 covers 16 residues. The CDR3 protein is CATSRGQVRGGEKLFF. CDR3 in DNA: TGTGCCACCAGCAGAGGGCAAGTAAGGGGCGGTGAAAAACTGTTTTTT.

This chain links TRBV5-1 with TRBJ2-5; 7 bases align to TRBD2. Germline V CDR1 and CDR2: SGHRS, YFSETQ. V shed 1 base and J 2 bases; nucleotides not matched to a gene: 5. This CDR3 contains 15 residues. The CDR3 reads CASSLLGDYQETQYF. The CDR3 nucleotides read TGCGCCAGCAGCTTGTTAGGGGACTATCAAGAGACCCAGTACTTC.

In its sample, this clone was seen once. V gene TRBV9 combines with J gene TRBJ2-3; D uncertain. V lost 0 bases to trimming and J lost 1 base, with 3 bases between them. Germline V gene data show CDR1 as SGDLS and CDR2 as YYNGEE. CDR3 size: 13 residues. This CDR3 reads CASSVARTDTQYF. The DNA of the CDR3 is TGTGCCAGCAGCGTAGCCCGCACAGATACGCAGTATTTT.

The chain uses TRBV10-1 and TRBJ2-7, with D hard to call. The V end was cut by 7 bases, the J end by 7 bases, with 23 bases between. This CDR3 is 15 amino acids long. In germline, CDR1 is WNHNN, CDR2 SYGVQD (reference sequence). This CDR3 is CASTLGKDPILEQYV. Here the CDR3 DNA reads TGCGCCAGCACCTTGGGTAAGGACCCGATCTTGGAGCAGTACGTC.

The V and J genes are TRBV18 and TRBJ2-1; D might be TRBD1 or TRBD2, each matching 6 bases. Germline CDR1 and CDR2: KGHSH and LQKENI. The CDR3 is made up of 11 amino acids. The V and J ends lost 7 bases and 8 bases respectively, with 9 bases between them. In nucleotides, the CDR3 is TGTGCCAGCTTAGGGGGGCATGAGCAGTTCTTC. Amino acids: CASLGGHEQFF.

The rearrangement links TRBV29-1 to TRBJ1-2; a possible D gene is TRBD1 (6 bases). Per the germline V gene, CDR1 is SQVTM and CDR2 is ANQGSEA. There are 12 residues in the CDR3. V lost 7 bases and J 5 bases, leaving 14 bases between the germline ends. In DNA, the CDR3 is TGCAGCGCCGGACAGACCTCTTATGGCTACACCTTC. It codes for CSAGQTSYGYTF.

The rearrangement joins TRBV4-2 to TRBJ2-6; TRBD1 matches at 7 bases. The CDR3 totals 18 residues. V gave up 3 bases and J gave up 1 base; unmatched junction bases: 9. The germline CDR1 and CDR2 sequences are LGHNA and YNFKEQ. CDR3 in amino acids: CASSHIRTGTSGANVLTF. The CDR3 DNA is TGTGCCAGCAGCCACATTAGGACAGGCACTTCTGGGGCCAACGTCCTGACTTTC.

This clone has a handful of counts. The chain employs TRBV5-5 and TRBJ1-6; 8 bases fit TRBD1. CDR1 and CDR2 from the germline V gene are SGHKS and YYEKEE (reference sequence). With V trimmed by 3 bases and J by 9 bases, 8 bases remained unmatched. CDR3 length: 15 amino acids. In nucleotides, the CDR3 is TGTGCCAGCAGCTCGGAGGGCCAGGGGGCTTCACCCCTCCACTTT. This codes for CASSSEGQGASPLHF.

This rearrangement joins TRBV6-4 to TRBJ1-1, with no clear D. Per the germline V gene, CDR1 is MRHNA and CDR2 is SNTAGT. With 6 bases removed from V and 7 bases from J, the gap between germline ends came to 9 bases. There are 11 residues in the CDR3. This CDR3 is CASRSRNEAFF. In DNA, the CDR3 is TGTGCCAGCAGGAGCCGGAATGAAGCTTTCTTT.

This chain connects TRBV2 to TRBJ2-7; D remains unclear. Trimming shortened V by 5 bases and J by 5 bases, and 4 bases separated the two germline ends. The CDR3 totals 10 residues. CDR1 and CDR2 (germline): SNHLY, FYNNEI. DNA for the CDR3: TGTGCCAGCAGTATAAACGAGCAGTACTTC. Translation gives CASSINEQYF.

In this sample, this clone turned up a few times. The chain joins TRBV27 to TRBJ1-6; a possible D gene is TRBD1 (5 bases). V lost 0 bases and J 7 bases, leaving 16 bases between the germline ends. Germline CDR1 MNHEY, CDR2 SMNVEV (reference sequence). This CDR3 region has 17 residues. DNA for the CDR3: TGTGCCAGCAGTTTATCCCTGCAGGGTAATTACAATTCACCCCTCCACTTT. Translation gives CASSLSLQGNYNSPLHF.